This is a list of T cell receptor beta chains from one sample in a study of blood T cells in healthy people across ages. One entry per CDR3 protein results from TCRdb running MiXCR on the 5' RACE reads. This sample has about 580,000 distinct CDR3 sequences, with around half found just once. Specimen: blood. The receptors were gathered from an elderly man in good health. Each CDR3 is given without its conserved first and last residue. Not all rows give a size; the values are once, few, many and, for expanded clones, a class.

J gene	clone size	V gene	CDR3 protein
TRBJ2-1	NA	TRBV9	ASSAGGFTYNEQF
TRBJ2-7	few	TRBV20-1	SARGVSGPPSYEQY
TRBJ2-4	NA	TRBV2	ASIRDRVDIQY
TRBJ1-5	NA	TRBV7-2	ASSLLSGAGARNQPQH
TRBJ2-3	few	TRBV7-2	ASSYIRGAGYTDTQY
TRBJ2-3	NA	TRBV12-3/TRBV12-4	ASSFGIGTQY
TRBJ2-3	NA	TRBV5-1	ASSSYGQGHTDTQY
TRBJ2-1	NA	TRBV6-4	ARRGNEQF
TRBJ2-2	many	TRBV6-5	ASTRTTNTGELF
TRBJ2-1	NA	TRBV28	ASSIPYNEQF
TRBJ2-1	NA	TRBV6-2/TRBV6-3	ASSYRRGRDNEQF
TRBJ2-1	NA	TRBV7-9	ASSRGPLYNEQF